These 2 T cell receptor beta chains share one sample of origin, sequenced in a study of T cells after yellow fever vaccination (dated by TCRdb to the late 2010s). The library was produced with 5' RACE. TCRdb lists the instrument as Illumina HiSeq 2500. The public reads were reprocessed in TCRdb via fastp at Q25 and MiXCR, keeping in-frame beta chains. Identical CDR3 proteins give one entry, which carries the most common genes and DNA. This sample is represented by hundreds of thousands of distinct CDR3 sequences; about 13% of them were singletons. The leading ten clones occupy about an eighth of the sample. Per the publication, the treatment or condition label means: live attenuated yellow fever vaccine strain. This specimen was PBMCs, taken on the day of the yellow fever booster vaccination. These receptors were collected from a man aged 30 to 45 who received the YFV17D yellow fever vaccine.

The gene calls are TRBV18 and TRBJ2-7; unclear D gene. In germline, CDR1 is KGHSH, CDR2 LQKENI. The ends were cut back, 1 base at V and 5 bases at J, with 9 bases in the middle. The CDR3 sequence is 13 residues long. Here the CDR3 DNA reads TGTGCCAGCTCACCACGAATCGACCACGAGCAGTACTTC. This encodes CASSPRIDHEQYF.

This clonotype was counted between two and nine times. The chain uses TRBV10-1 and TRBJ2-3, with D maybe TRBD2 (5 bases). The V end was cut by 6 bases, the J end by 6 bases, with 13 bases between. The CDR3 extends over 13 amino acids. The germline CDR1 and CDR2 sequences are WNHNN and SYGVQD (reference sequence). The CDR3 sequence is CASRAGGGDTQYF. DNA for the CDR3: TGCGCCAGCAGGGCAGGAGGCGGGGATACGCAGTATTTT.